This TCR beta chain was sequenced in a study of cytomegalovirus exposure and HLA in healthy donors. General study points: Altogether, 164 TCR beta chains were recorded as cytomegalovirus-associated. According to a subsequent analysis, TCR clusters from the first cohort were inclined to appear together in the 120 validation repertoires. The dataset shows that most TCR sequences were rare, while some public TCRs occurred in many donors. Researchers reported that a few CMV-associated chains were confirmed in vitro as CMV antigen-specific.

Details on this clone: What it binds is unknown.

Sequencing used immunoSEQ multiplex PCR; TCRdb keeps in-frame clones, though not all of them. Among 250,000 to 300,000 clones listed, around 89% were seen once. Material: PBMCs. This clonotype originated in a young woman in good health and CMV-seronegative.

The CDR3 sequence is CASSLGTGDPFREKLFF. The CDR3 nucleotides are TGCGCCAGCAGCTTGGGCACAGGGGACCCCTTCCGGGAAAAACTGTTTTTT. This sequence joins TRBV5-1 and TRBJ1-4, with TRBD1 matching over 7 bases. V shed 0 bases and J 8 bases; nucleotides not matched to a gene: 13. The CDR3 consists of 17 residues. The germline CDR1 and CDR2 sequences are SGHRS and YFSETQ.